Listed below are T cell receptor beta chains from one sample, sequenced in a study of T-cell memory formation after mild COVID-19. TCRdb ran MiXCR on the 5' RACE reads and lists one entry per CDR3 protein. The sample records some 320,000 distinct CDR3 sequences, more than 13% being singletons. The sequencing sample was made of PBMCs or a T cell subset sorted from them (not recorded which). The receptors come from a man between 18 and 29 years old who had mild COVID-19 (a few samples of this study predate the infection). Cell type and time point are not known. CDR3s include the opening cysteine and the closing phenylalanine or tryptophan. The order of the fields is clone size, V gene, J gene, D gene, CDR3 protein, CDR3 DNA. The D gene is left open where the match is weak. Part of the rows lack a size; the others show once, few, many or a class for expanded clones.

size: .
V: TRBV6-1
J: TRBJ1-1
D: .
CDR3: CASSIWGTEAFF
DNA: TGTGCCAGCAGCATATGGGGGACTGAAGCTTTCTTT

size: .
V: TRBV9
J: TRBJ2-2
D: .
CDR3: CASSVSPGLYVGELFF
DNA: TGTGCCAGCAGCGTCTCACCGGGACTTTATGTCGGGGAGCTGTTTTTT

size: few
V: TRBV6-5
J: TRBJ1-2
D: .
CDR3: CASSSGGLIYGYTF
DNA: TGTGCCTCATCCTCGGGGGGTTTGATCTATGGCTACACCTTC

size: .
V: TRBV11-2
J: TRBJ1-2
D: .
CDR3: CASRTGPGYTF
DNA: TGTGCCAGCAGGACGGGTCCCGGCTACACCTTC

size: few
V: TRBV19
J: TRBJ1-2
D: TRBD1
CDR3: CASTSYRDRIHYGYTF
DNA: TGTGCCAGTACCTCTTACCGGGACAGAATACACTATGGCTACACCTTC

size: .
V: TRBV7-2
J: TRBJ2-2
D: TRBD1
CDR3: CASAKGAGTGELFF
DNA: TGTGCCAGCGCCAAGGGGGCCGGCACCGGGGAGCTGTTTTTT

size: .
V: TRBV20-1
J: TRBJ2-3
D: TRBD2
CDR3: CSAPTSGTDTQYF
DNA: TGCAGTGCCCCCACTAGCGGCACAGATACGCAGTATTTT

size: .
V: TRBV4-3
J: TRBJ2-3
D: TRBD2
CDR3: CASSRASGAWDTQYF
DNA: TGCGCCAGCAGCCGGGCTAGCGGGGCGTGGGATACGCAGTATTTT

size: few
V: TRBV4-3
J: TRBJ2-2
D: .
CDR3: CASSQEGVRGNTGELFF
DNA: TGCGCCAGCAGCCAAGAAGGGGTCAGGGGGAACACCGGGGAGCTGTTTTTT

size: few
V: TRBV5-1
J: TRBJ1-4
D: .
CDR3: CASSRGSATNEKLFF
DNA: TGCGCCAGCAGCAGAGGGAGTGCAACTAATGAAAAACTGTTTTTT

size: .
V: TRBV12-3/TRBV12-4
J: TRBJ2-7
D: TRBD2
CDR3: CASSFWTSGGYEQYF
DNA: TGTGCCAGCAGTTTCTGGACTAGCGGGGGCTACGAGCAGTACTTC

size: few
V: TRBV15
J: TRBJ2-1
D: .
CDR3: CATSQDVGSHNEQFF
DNA: TGTGCCACCAGCCAAGATGTAGGCTCGCACAATGAGCAGTTCTTC

size: many
V: TRBV4-1
J: TRBJ2-4
D: .
CDR3: CASSQDPEGSLIQYF
DNA: TGCGCCAGCAGCCAAGACCCCGAAGGATCCCTGATTCAGTACTTC

size: many
V: TRBV29-1
J: TRBJ2-5
D: TRBD2
CDR3: CSVRGTALETQYF
DNA: TGCAGCGTGCGGGGGACCGCGCTAGAGACCCAGTACTTC

size: .
V: TRBV3-2
J: TRBJ2-1
D: .
CDR3: CASSATPSGGSRNEQFF
DNA: TGTGCCAGCAGCGCTACCCCTAGCGGGGGCAGTCGAAATGAGCAGTTCTTC

size: few
V: TRBV24-1
J: TRBJ2-7
D: TRBD1
CDR3: CATVRRQGYEQYF
DNA: TGTGCCACCGTCCGAAGACAGGGATACGAGCAGTACTTC

size: few
V: TRBV7-2
J: TRBJ2-6
D: .
CDR3: CASSLLVSGANVLTF
DNA: TGTGCCAGCAGCTTATTGGTCTCTGGGGCCAACGTCCTGACTTTC

size: few
V: TRBV18
J: TRBJ2-5
D: TRBD1
CDR3: CASSSWTGDRSETQYF
DNA: TGTGCCAGCTCATCCTGGACAGGGGATCGCTCAGAGACCCAGTACTTC

size: few
V: TRBV7-9
J: TRBJ1-5
D: .
CDR3: CASSLAQSGQPQHF
DNA: TGTGCCAGCAGCTTAGCACAGTCCGGACAGCCCCAGCATTTT

size: .
V: TRBV20-1
J: TRBJ1-3
D: .
CDR3: CSARGSGNTIYF
DNA: TGCAGTGCTAGGGGGTCTGGAAACACCATATATTTT

size: .
V: TRBV11-2
J: TRBJ1-1
D: .
CDR3: CARTGRAFTEAFF
DNA: TGTGCCAGAACGGGGAGAGCATTCACTGAAGCTTTCTTT

size: .
V: TRBV29-1
J: TRBJ2-3
D: TRBD2
CDR3: CSVRTTSGTDTQYF
DNA: TGCAGCGTTCGGACGACTAGCGGCACAGATACGCAGTATTTT

size: .
V: TRBV20-1
J: TRBJ2-7
D: .
CDR3: CSARKGSGPNRSAEQYF
DNA: TGCAGTGCTAGAAAGGGCTCAGGCCCAAACCGGTCCGCCGAGCAGTACTTC

size: few
V: TRBV6-5
J: TRBJ2-3
D: TRBD2
CDR3: CASSTLAGVTDTQYF
DNA: TGTGCCAGCAGTACACTAGCGGGGGTGACAGATACGCAGTATTTT

size: .
V: TRBV27
J: TRBJ1-2
D: TRBD1
CDR3: CASSRTGSLYGYTF
DNA: TGTGCCAGCAGTCGGACAGGGAGTCTCTATGGCTACACCTTC

size: few
V: TRBV3-1
J: TRBJ1-2
D: .
CDR3: CASSERGDYGYTF
DNA: TGTGCCAGCAGCGAGCGGGGGGACTATGGCTACACCTTC

size: few
V: TRBV4-3
J: TRBJ1-5
D: .
CDR3: CASSLSGKSNQPQHF
DNA: TGCGCCAGCAGCCTCTCCGGAAAGAGCAATCAGCCCCAGCATTTT

size: few
V: TRBV7-9
J: TRBJ2-1
D: .
CDR3: CASSHVRDEQFF
DNA: TGTGCCAGCAGCCACGTGAGAGATGAGCAGTTCTTC

size: .
V: TRBV29-1
J: TRBJ1-2
D: TRBD1
CDR3: CSANRGHGGYTF
DNA: TGCAGCGCAAACAGGGGGCATGGTGGCTACACCTTC

size: many
V: TRBV12-3/TRBV12-4
J: TRBJ1-5
D: .
CDR3: CASSQGRGQPQHF
DNA: TGTGCCAGCAGCCAGGGACGGGGTCAGCCCCAGCATTTT

size: .
V: TRBV5-1
J: TRBJ1-4
D: .
CDR3: CASSPTRGEREKLFF
DNA: TGCGCCAGCAGCCCCACTCGGGGGGAAAGGGAAAAACTGTTTTTT

size: .
V: TRBV20-1
J: TRBJ1-2
D: .
CDR3: CSARGGLGGYTF
DNA: TGCAGTGCTAGAGGAGGGCTCGGCGGCTACACCTTC

size: .
V: TRBV5-1
J: TRBJ2-3
D: TRBD2
CDR3: CASRQSAGDTDTQYF
DNA: TGCGCCAGCAGACAGAGCGCGGGGGACACAGATACGCAGTATTTT

size: .
V: TRBV11-3
J: TRBJ2-7
D: .
CDR3: CASSGPLTGQRVNEQYF
DNA: TGTGCCAGCAGCGGACCCCTTACGGGACAAAGAGTCAACGAGCAGTACTTC

size: .
V: TRBV4-1
J: TRBJ1-1
D: TRBD1
CDR3: CASSQTDRGTEAFF
DNA: TGCGCCAGCAGCCAAACGGACAGGGGCACTGAAGCTTTCTTT

size: many
V: TRBV7-9
J: TRBJ1-4
D: TRBD1
CDR3: CASSFGQGRGSNEKLFF
DNA: TGTGCCAGCAGCTTCGGACAGGGGCGAGGGTCTAATGAAAAACTGTTTTTT

size: .
V: TRBV5-1
J: TRBJ2-5
D: TRBD1
CDR3: CASSSGGTGEETQYF
DNA: TGCGCCAGCAGCTCGGGCGGGACAGGGGAAGAGACCCAGTACTTC

size: many
V: TRBV29-1
J: TRBJ2-5
D: TRBD1
CDR3: CSVEMTGHQETQYF
DNA: TGCAGCGTTGAGATGACAGGGCACCAAGAGACCCAGTACTTC

size: few
V: TRBV6-5
J: TRBJ2-6
D: .
CDR3: CASSTGANVLTF
DNA: TGTGCCAGTAGTACGGGGGCCAACGTCCTGACTTTC

size: .
V: TRBV6-1
J: TRBJ2-1
D: .
CDR3: CATSGLWLQGLNEQFF
DNA: TGTGCCACCTCCGGGCTGTGGTTACAGGGCCTCAATGAGCAGTTCTTC

size: few
V: TRBV20-1
J: TRBJ2-1
D: .
CDR3: CSASLLPIRGEQFF
DNA: TGCAGTGCTAGTTTACTACCTATACGAGGTGAGCAGTTCTTC

size: few
V: TRBV7-2
J: TRBJ1-2
D: TRBD1
CDR3: CASSQLGQGADGYTF
DNA: TGTGCCAGCAGCCAACTCGGACAGGGGGCCGATGGCTACACCTTC

size: many
V: TRBV7-2
J: TRBJ1-3
D: .
CDR3: CASSFQFGAGNTIYF
DNA: TGTGCCAGCAGCTTCCAGTTTGGGGCTGGAAACACCATATATTTT

size: many
V: TRBV5-1
J: TRBJ2-7
D: TRBD1
CDR3: CASSDDGTGSYEQYF
DNA: TGCGCCAGCTCGGATGATGGGACAGGGTCCTACGAGCAGTACTTC

size: .
V: TRBV7-9
J: TRBJ2-3
D: .
CDR3: CASSSLEGTQYF
DNA: TGTGCCAGCAGCTCGCTTGAGGGTACGCAGTATTTT

size: few
V: TRBV3-1
J: TRBJ1-1
D: .
CDR3: CASSPQGLSTEAFF
DNA: TGTGCCAGCAGCCCTCAGGGTTTGAGCACTGAAGCTTTCTTT

size: many
V: TRBV7-2
J: TRBJ1-1
D: .
CDR3: CASSARIQGEAFF
DNA: TGTGCCAGCAGCGCCCGGATACAGGGTGAAGCTTTCTTT

size: once
V: TRBV27
J: TRBJ2-7
D: .
CDR3: CASSPLDGAAYEQYF
DNA: TGTGCCAGCAGTCCGCTGGACGGAGCGGCCTACGAGCAGTACTTC

size: .
V: TRBV7-2
J: TRBJ1-1
D: .
CDR3: CASSPTGTLGTEAFF
DNA: TGTGCCAGCAGCCCCACCGGGACCCTTGGGACTGAAGCTTTCTTT

size: .
V: TRBV7-9
J: TRBJ2-7
D: .
CDR3: CASSLAITATYEQYF
DNA: TGTGCCAGCAGCTTAGCGATCACAGCCACCTACGAGCAGTACTTC

size: few
V: TRBV7-9
J: TRBJ2-7
D: .
CDR3: CASSLAVGRESYEQYF
DNA: TGTGCCAGCAGCTTAGCGGTGGGACGGGAATCATACGAGCAGTACTTC

size: many
V: TRBV7-2
J: TRBJ2-3
D: .
CDR3: CASSLGGYTDTQYF
DNA: TGCGCCAGCAGCCTAGGGGGGTACACAGATACGCAGTATTTT

size: few
V: TRBV6-5
J: TRBJ1-6
D: TRBD1
CDR3: CASSYRGQIGLHF
DNA: TGTGCCAGCAGTTACCGGGGACAGATCGGCCTCCACTTT

size: .
V: TRBV5-1
J: TRBJ1-4
D: .
CDR3: CASSFRDPTRFF
DNA: TGCGCCAGCAGCTTCCGGGACCCCACACGGTTTTTT